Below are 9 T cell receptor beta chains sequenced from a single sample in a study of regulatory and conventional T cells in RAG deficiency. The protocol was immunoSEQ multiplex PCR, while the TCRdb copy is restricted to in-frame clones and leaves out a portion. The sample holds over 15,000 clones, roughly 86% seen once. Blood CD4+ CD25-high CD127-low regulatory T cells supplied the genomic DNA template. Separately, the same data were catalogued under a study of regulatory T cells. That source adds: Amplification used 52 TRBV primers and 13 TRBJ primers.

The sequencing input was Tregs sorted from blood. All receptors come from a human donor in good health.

The CDR3 loop reads CASSQDLRGGQPQHF. CDR3 DNA sequence: TGCGCCAGCAGCCAAGATCTAAGGGGAGGGCAGCCCCAGCATTTT. V is TRBV4-1 and J is TRBJ1-5, with D possibly being TRBD1 (5 bases). The ends were cut back, 0 bases at V and 7 bases at J, with 13 bases in the middle. CDR1 MGHRA and CDR2 YSYEKL come from the germline V gene. The CDR3 sequence is 15 residues long.

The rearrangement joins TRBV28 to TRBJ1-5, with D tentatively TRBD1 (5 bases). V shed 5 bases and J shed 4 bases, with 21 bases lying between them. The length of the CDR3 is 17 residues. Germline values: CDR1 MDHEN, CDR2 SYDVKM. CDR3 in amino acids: CASSGGLGEPINQPQHF. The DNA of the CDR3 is TGTGCCAGCAGTGGGGGGTTGGGCGAGCCTATTAATCAGCCCCAGCATTTT.

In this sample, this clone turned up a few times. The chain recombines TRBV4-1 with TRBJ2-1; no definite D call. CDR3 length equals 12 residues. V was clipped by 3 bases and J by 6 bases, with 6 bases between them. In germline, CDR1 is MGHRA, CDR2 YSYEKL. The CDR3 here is CASSQQFNEQFF. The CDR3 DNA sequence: TGCGCCAGCAGCCAGCAATTCAATGAGCAGTTCTTC.

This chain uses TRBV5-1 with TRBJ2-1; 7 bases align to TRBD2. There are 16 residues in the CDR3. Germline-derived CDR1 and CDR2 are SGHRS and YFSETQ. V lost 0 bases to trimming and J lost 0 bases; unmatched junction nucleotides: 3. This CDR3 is CASSLEAGSSYNEQFF. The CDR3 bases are TGCGCCAGCAGCTTGGAAGCGGGGAGCTCCTACAATGAGCAGTTCTTC.

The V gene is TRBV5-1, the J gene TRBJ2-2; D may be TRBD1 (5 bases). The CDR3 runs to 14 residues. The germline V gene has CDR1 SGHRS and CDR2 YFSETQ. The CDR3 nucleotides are TGCGGAGTCAGGGCGGAGCTAAACACCGGGGAGCTGTTTTTT. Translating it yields CGVRAELNTGELFF.

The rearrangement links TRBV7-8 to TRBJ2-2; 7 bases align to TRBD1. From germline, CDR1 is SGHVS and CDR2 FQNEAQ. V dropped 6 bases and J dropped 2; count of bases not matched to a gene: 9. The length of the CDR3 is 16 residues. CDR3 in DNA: TGTGCCAGCAGAAAGTTCAGGGGGAAAAACACCGGGGAGCTGTTTTTT. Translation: CASRKFRGKNTGELFF.

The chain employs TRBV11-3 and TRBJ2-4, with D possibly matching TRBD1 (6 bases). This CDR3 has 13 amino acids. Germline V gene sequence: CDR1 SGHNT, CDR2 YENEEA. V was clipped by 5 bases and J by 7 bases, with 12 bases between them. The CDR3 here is CASSQGTGNIQYF. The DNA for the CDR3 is TGTGCCAGCAGCCAGGGGACGGGGAACATTCAGTACTTC.

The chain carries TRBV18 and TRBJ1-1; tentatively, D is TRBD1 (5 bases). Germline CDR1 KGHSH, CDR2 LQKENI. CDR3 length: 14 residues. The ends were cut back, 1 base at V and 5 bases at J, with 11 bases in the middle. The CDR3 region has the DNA TGTGCCAGCTCACCACATCGGGACGGGACTGAAGCTTTCTTT. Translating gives CASSPHRDGTEAFF.

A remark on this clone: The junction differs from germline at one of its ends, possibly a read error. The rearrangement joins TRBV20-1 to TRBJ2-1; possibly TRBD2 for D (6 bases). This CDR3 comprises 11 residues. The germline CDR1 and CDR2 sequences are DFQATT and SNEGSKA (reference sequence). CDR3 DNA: TGTGCTACTAGCAACTACAATGAGCAGTTCTTC. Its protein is CATSNYNEQFF.